The TCR beta chain under discussion was sequenced for a study of cytomegalovirus exposure and HLA in healthy donors. V shed 4 bases and J 5 bases; nucleotides not matched to a gene: 8. The CDR3 loop spans 15 amino acids. Germline CDR1 and CDR2: KGHSH and LQKENI. The PCR had 60 Vbeta and 13 Jbeta primers. Sequenced by immunoSEQ multiplex PCR; TCRdb stores in-frame clones only, minus some. The data show 150,000 to 200,000 clones, with more than 70% seen just once and about 1.1% held by the top ten. Points on this clone: Its antigen remains unknown.

Whole-study results and caveats: As a later analysis revealed, most CMV-associated TCR beta chains appeared HLA-restricted. Later genetic work tied a missense DCLRE1C variant to beta-chain V and J trimming. Many donors shared some public TCRs, even though most TCR sequences were rare. Common viral pathogens were later found to be apparently linked to several of the most significant clusters.

The sequence was collected from a woman between 40 and 50 years old in good health and CMV-seronegative. The sample comprised PBMCs. The V gene is TRBV18, the J gene TRBJ2-3; 8 bases fit TRBD2. The CDR3 DNA follows: TGTGCCAGCTCACTCAGGGCGGGAGGAGGAGATACGCAGTATTTT. Protein sequence: CASSLRAGGGDTQYF.